This TCR beta chain was recovered during a study of shared clonotypes between healthy human individuals. Study-wide findings and caveats: Some naive CD4 clonotypes, roughly 5%, turned up in common across several donors. The study drew on few donors, limiting represented genetic and exposure-history diversity. Inspection by rarefaction showed sorted-subset sequencing to be incomplete despite large depth.

In regard to this clone: Its specificity is not known.

Sorted-subset replicate PCR reactions contained 200 ng DNA, corresponding to approximately 30,000 T cell genomes. Produced via immunoSEQ multiplex PCR; TCRdb's table is partial and in-frame only. The sample has approximately 1.5 million clones, around 98% seen once; the top ten hold roughly 0.45%. The V gene's germline CDR1 is KGHSH and CDR2 LQKENI. The CDR3 runs 17 residues. J was trimmed by 5 bases and V by 2 bases; bases with no gene match: 15. Sequencing input: naive CD4+ T cells sorted from blood. The subset was: CD45RA+ positively selected. This TCR derives from a young man in good health. This chain joins TRBV18 and TRBJ2-7; 7 bases are a match to TRBD1. The CDR3 DNA reads as TGTGCCAGCTCACCATTGGACAGGACACCTATTTATAACGAGCAGTACTTC. Translated: CASSPLDRTPIYNEQYF.